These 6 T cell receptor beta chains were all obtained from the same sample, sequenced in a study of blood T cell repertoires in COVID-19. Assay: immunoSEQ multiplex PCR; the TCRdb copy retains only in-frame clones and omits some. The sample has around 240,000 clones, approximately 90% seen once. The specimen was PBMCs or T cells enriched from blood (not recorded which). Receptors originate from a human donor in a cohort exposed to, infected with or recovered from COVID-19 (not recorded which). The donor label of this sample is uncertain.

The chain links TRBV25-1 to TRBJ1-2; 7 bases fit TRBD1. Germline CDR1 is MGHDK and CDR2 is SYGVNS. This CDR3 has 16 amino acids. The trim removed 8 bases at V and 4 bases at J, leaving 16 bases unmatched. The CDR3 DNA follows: TGTGCCAGCGTCAAGACAGGGAAAAAGAAATCCTATGGCTACACCTTC. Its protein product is CASVKTGKKKSYGYTF.

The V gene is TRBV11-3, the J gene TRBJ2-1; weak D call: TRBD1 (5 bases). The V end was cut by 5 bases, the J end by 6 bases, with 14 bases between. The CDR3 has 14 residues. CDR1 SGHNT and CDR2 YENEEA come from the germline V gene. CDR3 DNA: TGTGCCAGCAGCCCCGGCTGGGGCGCCAATGAGCAGTTCTTC. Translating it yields CASSPGWGANEQFF.

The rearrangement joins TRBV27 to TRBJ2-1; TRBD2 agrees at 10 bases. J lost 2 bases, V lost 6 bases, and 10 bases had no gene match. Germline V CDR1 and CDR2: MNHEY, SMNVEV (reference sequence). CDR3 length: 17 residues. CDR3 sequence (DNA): TGTGCCAGCAGACTGGGACTAGCGCTAGGGGCCTACAATGAGCAGTTCTTC. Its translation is CASRLGLALGAYNEQFF.

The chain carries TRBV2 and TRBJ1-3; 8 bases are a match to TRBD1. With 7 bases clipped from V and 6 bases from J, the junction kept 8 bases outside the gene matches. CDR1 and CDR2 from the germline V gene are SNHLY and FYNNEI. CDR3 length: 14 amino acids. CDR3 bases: TGTGCCAGCACCCCAGGACAGGGCCCAAACACCATATATTTT. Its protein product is CASTPGQGPNTIYF.

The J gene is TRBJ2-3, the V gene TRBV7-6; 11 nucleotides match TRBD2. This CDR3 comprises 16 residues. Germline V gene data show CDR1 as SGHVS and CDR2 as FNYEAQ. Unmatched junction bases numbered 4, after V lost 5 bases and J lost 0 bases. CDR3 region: CASSAPSGGSTDTQYF. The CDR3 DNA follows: TGTGCCAGCAGCGCCCCTAGCGGGGGGAGCACAGATACGCAGTATTTT.

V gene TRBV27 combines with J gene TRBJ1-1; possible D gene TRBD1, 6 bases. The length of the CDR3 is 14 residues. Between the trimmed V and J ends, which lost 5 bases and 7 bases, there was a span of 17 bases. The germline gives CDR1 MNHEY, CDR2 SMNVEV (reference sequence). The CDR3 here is CASSPRDTRYEAFF. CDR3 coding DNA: TGTGCCAGCAGTCCCCGGGACACACGATATGAAGCTTTCTTT.